This T cell receptor (beta chain) was profiled in a study of control samples from healthy donors and cancer patients. Sequenced by immunoSEQ multiplex PCR; TCRdb stores in-frame clones only, minus some. The sample shows approximately 52,000 clones, about 85% of them seen only once. The CDR3 totals 16 residues. Trimming at V came to 2 bases and at J to 9 bases, leaving 10 bases not matched to a gene. Germline loops: CDR1 LNHDA, CDR2 SQIVND (reference sequence). The receptor was derived from a man aged 55 to 69 with head and neck cancer. The chain combines TRBV19 with TRBJ2-2, with 9 nucleotides matching TRBD1. Source material: PBMCs. This CDR3 reads CASSIPQGALIRELFF. The CDR3 DNA is TGTGCCAGTAGTATACCACAGGGGGCTTTGATCAGGGAGCTGTTTTTT.